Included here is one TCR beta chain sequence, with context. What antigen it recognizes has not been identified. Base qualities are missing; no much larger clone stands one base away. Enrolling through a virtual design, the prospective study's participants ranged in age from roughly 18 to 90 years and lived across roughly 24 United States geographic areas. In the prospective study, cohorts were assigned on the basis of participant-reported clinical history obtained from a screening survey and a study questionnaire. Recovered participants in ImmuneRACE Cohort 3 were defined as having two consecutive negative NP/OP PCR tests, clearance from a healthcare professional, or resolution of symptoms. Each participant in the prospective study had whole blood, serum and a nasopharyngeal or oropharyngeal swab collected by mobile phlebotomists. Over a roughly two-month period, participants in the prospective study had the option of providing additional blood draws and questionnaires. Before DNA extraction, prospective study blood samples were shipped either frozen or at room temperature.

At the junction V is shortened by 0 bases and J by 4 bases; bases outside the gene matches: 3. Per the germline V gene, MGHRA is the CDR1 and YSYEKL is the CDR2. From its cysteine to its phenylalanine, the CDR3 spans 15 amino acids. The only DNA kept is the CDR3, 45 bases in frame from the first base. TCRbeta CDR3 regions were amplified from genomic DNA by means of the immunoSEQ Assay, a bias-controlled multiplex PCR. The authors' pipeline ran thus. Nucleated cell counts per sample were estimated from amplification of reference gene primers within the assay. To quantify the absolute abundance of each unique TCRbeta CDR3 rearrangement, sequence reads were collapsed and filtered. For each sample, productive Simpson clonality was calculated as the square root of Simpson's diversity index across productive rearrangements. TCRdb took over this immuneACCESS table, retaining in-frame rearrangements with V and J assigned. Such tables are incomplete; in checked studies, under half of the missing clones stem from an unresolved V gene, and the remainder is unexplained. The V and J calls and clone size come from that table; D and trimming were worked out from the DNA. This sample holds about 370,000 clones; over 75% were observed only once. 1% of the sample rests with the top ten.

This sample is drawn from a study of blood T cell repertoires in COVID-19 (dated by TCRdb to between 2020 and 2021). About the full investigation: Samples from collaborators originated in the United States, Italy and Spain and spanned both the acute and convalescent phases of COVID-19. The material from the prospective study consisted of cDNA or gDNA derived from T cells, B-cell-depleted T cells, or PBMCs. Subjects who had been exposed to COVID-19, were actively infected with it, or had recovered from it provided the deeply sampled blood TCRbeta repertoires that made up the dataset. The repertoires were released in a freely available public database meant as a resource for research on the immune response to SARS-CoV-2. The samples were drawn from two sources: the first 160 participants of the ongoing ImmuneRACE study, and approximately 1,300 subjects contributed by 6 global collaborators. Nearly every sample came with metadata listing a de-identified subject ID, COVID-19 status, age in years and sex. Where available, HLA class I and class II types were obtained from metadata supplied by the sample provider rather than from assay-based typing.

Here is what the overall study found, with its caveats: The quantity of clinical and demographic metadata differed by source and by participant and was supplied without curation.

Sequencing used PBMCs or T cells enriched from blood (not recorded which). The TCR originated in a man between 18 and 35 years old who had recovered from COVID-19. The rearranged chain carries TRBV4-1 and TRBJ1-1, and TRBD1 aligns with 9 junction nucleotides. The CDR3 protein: CASSQEKTGGTEAFF. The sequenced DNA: TGCGCCAGCAGCCAAGAAAAGACAGGGGGCACTGAAGCTTTCTTT.